These T cell receptor beta chains were read from a single sample in a study of blood T cells in healthy people across ages. TCRdb re-analysed the 5' RACE reads in MiXCR, keeping a single row per CDR3 protein. The table includes hundreds of thousands of distinct CDR3 sequences, roughly 32% detected once. Sequenced material: blood. The receptors here all came from an elderly woman in good health. Both conserved end residues are trimmed from each CDR3.

v_gene: TRBV20-1; CDR3aa: SAPTSGGNEQF
v_gene: TRBV12-3/TRBV12-4; CDR3aa: ASSLTGNTVY
v_gene: TRBV20-1; CDR3aa: SASAQVMTENYGYT
v_gene: TRBV7-9; CDR3aa: ASSSLTGTDEQF
v_gene: TRBV25-1; CDR3aa: ASSQDVWTTWDNEQF
v_gene: TRBV7-2; CDR3aa: ASSPNYRVGGQF
v_gene: TRBV10-2; CDR3aa: ASSTGFNSGNTIY
v_gene: TRBV5-1; CDR3aa: ASSLSLASDTQY
v_gene: TRBV5-5; CDR3aa: ASSLTGTADTDTQY
v_gene: TRBV10-3; CDR3aa: AISETGTGGAQY
v_gene: TRBV3-1; CDR3aa: ASSQLATVMNTEAF
v_gene: TRBV19; CDR3aa: ASSIGGALNTEAF
v_gene: TRBV5-1; CDR3aa: ASSRRDSYNSPLH
v_gene: TRBV7-2; CDR3aa: ASSLAATTGGRRNSPLH
v_gene: TRBV29-1; CDR3aa: SVVSGVVAKNIQY
v_gene: TRBV5-1; CDR3aa: ASSLAEVTGELF
v_gene: TRBV7-9; CDR3aa: ASSFLDRNPEAF
v_gene: TRBV4-2; CDR3aa: AAATGLAGTLLSSYNEQY
v_gene: TRBV2; CDR3aa: ASSEAPGTGNEQF
v_gene: TRBV29-1; CDR3aa: SFTSGGAAEQF
v_gene: TRBV3-1; CDR3aa: ASSQDAGDSYEQY